This T cell receptor (beta chain) came from a study of radiation and T cells in renal cell carcinoma. Study context: Nephrectomy followed 15 Gy stereotactic body radiation by 4 weeks. Study-level results: Top tumor clonotypes rose in blood 2 weeks post-radiation, then contracted.

Comments on this clone: Its antigen remains unknown.

Time point given: baseline pretreatment blood. This sample's treatment: 15 Gy SBRT to primary tumor, nephrectomy 4 weeks later. The ends were cut back, 1 base at V and 2 bases at J, with 15 bases in the middle. The CDR3 runs 16 residues. The germline V gene has CDR1 MGHRA and CDR2 YSYEKL. Some clones are missing from TCRdb's copy, which holds only in-frame ones; the method was immunoSEQ multiplex PCR. The table shows around 94,000 clones, with around 88% occurring only once. Here the sequenced sample was blood, taken from a patient whose treatment included radiotherapy and nephrectomy. The rearrangement joins TRBV4-1 to TRBJ2-7, with D possibly TRBD1 on 6 matching bases. The receptor was isolated from a man in his forties or fifties with renal cell carcinoma. The chain's CDR3 is CASSQGTLTGPYEQYF. CDR3 DNA: TGCGCCAGCAGCCAAGGAACCCTCACAGGGCCCTACGAGCAGTACTTC.